The rows below give T cell receptor beta chains drawn from one sample of a study of blood T cell repertoires in COVID-19. TCRdb's table, derived via immunoSEQ multiplex PCR, lists solely in-frame clones and lacks some. The sample has about 160,000 clones, 85% seen once. Material: peripheral blood. Every receptor here comes from a human donor with acute or convalescent COVID-19. The donor label of this sample is uncertain. Both conserved end residues are trimmed from each CDR3.

v_gene	j_gene	CDR3aa
TRBV5-5	TRBJ1-5	ASSGGLHNQPQH
TRBV6-5	TRBJ2-7	ASTYSYEQY
TRBV7-2	TRBJ1-2	ASSTRYGRGGYT
TRBV28	TRBJ1-6	ASSRTGLLL
TRBV11-1	TRBJ1-1	ASSLIQGTVEAF
TRBV5-6	TRBJ1-5	ASSYMALNQPQH
TRBV19	TRBJ2-2	ASRRDWGNTGELF
TRBV19	TRBJ2-5	ASSPLAGGPTKETQY
TRBV7-2	TRBJ2-5	ASSFHGPPKETQY
TRBV13	TRBJ2-3	ASSPQSTDTQY
TRBV11-2	TRBJ2-6	ASSLVGGSGANVLT
TRBV3-1/TRBV3-2	TRBJ1-4	ASSQVGKTGGEKLF
TRBV12-1	TRBJ1-2	ASSVDRYGYT
TRBV7-6	TRBJ2-7	ASSPQTGDSVYEQY
TRBV21-1	TRBJ2-7	ASSNRDRGFINLYEQY
TRBV4-2	TRBJ1-5	ASSSSDRASNQPQH
TRBV7-9	TRBJ1-1	ASSMRQGSAEAF